This paragraph covers one TCR beta chain sequence. The data were taken from a study of blood T cell repertoires in COVID-19. Across the whole study: PBMCs, B-cell-depleted T cells, or T cells were the source of the cDNA or gDNA that made up the material.

Per the germline V gene, CDR1 is SGDLS and CDR2 is YYNGEE. This CDR3 comprises 17 residues. V gave up 3 bases and J gave up 1 base, with 20 bases separating them. Assay used: immunoSEQ multiplex PCR; TCRdb lists only in-frame clones, some missing. The repertoire holds approximately 83,000 clones, with about 76% as singletons. The rearrangement links TRBV9 to TRBJ2-7, with D maybe TRBD2 (6 bases). The receptor was isolated from a woman of 80 years or more with acute or convalescent COVID-19. Sample: peripheral blood. CDR3 nucleotide sequence: TGTGCCAGCAGCGCCCCATTCGGGGAGGCAGGGTCCTACGAGCAGTACTTC. Protein product: CASSAPFGEAGSYEQYF.